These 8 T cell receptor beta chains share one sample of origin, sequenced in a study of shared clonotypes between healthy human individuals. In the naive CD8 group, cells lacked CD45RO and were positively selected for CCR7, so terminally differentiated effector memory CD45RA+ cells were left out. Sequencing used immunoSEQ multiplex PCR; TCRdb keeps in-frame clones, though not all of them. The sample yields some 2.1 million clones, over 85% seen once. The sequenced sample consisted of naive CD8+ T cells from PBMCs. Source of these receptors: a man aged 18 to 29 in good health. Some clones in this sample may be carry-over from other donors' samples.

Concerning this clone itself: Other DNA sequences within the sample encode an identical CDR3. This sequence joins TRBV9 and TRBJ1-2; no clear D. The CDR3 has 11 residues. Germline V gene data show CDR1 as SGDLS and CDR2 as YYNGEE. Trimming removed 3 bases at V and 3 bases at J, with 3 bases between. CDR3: CASSGDYGYTF. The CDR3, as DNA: TGTGCCAGCAGCGGTGACTATGGCTACACCTTC.

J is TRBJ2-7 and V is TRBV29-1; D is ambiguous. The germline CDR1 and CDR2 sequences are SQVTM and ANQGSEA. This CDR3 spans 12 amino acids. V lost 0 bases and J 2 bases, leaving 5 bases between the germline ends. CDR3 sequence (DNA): TGCAGCGTTGAAGACACCCCCTACGAGCAGTACTTC. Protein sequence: CSVEDTPYEQYF.

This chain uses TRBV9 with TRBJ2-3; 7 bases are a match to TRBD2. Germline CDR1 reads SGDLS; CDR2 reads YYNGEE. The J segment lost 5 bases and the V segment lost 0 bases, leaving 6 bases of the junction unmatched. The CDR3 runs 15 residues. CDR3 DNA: TGTGCCAGCAGCGTAGGTGGTAGCGGGTTAGATACGCAGTATTTT. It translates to CASSVGGSGLDTQYF.

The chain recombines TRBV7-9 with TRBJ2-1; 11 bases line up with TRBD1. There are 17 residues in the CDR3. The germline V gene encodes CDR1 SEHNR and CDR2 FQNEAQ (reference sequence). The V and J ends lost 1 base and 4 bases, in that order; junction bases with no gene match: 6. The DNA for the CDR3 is TGTGCCAGCAGCTTAGTGGGACAGGGGGTATGGTACAATGAGCAGTTCTTC. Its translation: CASSLVGQGVWYNEQFF.

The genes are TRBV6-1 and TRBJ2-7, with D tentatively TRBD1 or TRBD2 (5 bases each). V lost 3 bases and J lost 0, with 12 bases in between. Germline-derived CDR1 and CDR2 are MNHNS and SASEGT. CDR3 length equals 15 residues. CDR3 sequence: CASSEVGTPSYEQYF. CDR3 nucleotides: TGTGCCAGCAGTGAGGTGGGGACGCCCTCCTACGAGCAGTACTTC.

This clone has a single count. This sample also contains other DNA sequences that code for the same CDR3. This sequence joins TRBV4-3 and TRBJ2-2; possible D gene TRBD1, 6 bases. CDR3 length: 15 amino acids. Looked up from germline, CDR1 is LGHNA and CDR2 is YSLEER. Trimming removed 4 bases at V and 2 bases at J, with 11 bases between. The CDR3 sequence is CASSLGTINTGELFF. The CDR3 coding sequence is TGCGCCAGCAGCCTAGGGACAATTAACACCGGGGAGCTGTTTTTT.

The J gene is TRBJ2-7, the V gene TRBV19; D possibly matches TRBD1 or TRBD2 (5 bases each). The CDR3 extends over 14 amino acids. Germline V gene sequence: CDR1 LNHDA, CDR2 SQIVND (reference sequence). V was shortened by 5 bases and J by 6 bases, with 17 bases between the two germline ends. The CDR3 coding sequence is TGTGCCAGTAGTGAGGGGCCGGTGGATTTCGAGCAGTACTTC. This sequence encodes CASSEGPVDFEQYF.

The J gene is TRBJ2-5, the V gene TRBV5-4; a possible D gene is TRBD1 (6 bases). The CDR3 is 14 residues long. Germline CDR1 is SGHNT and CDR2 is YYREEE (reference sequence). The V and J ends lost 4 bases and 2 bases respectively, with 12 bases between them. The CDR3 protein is CASSGPDSQETQYF. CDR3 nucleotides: TGTGCCAGCAGCGGGCCGGACAGTCAAGAGACCCAGTACTTC. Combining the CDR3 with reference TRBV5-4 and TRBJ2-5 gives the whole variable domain ETGVTQSPTHLIKTRGQQVTLRCSSQSGHNTVSWYQQALGQGPQFIFQYYREEENGRGNFPPRFSGLQFPNYSSELNVNALELDDSALYLCASSGPDSQETQYFGPGTRLLVL.